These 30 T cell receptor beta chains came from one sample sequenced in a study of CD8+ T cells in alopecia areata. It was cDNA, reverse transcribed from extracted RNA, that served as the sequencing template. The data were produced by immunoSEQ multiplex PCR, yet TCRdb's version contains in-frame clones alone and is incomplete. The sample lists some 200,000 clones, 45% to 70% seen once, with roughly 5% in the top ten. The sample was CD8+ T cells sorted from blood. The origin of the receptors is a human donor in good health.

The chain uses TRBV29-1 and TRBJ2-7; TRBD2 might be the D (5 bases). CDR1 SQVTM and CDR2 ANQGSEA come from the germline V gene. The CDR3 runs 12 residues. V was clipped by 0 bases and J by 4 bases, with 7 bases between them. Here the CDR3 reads CSVEDEGYEQYF. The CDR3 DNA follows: TGCAGCGTTGAAGATGAGGGTTACGAGCAGTACTTC.

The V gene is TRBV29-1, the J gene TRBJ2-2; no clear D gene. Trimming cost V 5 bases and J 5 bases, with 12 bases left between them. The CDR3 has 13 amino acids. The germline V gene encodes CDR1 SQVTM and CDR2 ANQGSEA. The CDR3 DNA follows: TGCAGCGTTATTGGTATGGGGACCGGGGAGCTGTTTTTT. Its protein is CSVIGMGTGELFF.

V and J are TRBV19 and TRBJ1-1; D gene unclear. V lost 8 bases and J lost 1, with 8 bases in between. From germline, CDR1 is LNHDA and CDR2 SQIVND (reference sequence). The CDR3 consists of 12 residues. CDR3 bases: TGTGCCAGTCGCCCGGCGAACACTGAAGCTTTCTTT. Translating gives CASRPANTEAFF. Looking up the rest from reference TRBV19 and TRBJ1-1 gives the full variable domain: DGGITQSPKYLFRKEGQNVTLSCEQNLNHDAMYWYRQDPGQGLRLIYYSQIVNDFQKGDIAEGYSVSREKKESFPLTVTSAQKNPTAFYLCASRPANTEAFFGQGTRLTVV.

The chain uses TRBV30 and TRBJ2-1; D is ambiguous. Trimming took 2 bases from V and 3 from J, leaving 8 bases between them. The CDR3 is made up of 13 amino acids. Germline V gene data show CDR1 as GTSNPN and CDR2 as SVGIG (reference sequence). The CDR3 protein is CAWSSQNYNEQFF. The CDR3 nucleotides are TGTGCCTGGAGTTCGCAGAACTACAATGAGCAGTTCTTC. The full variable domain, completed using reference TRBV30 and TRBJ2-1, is SQTIHQWPATLVQPVGSPLSLECTVEGTSNPNLYWYRQAAGRGLQLLFYSVGIGQISSEVPQNLSASRPQDRQFILSSKKLLLSDSGFYLCAWSSQNYNEQFFGPGTRLTVL.

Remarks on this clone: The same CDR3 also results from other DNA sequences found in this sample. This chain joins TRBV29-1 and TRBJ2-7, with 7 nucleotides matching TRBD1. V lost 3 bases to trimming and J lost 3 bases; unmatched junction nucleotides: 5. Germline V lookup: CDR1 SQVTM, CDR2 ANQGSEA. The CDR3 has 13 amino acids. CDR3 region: CSVDGQGDYEQYF. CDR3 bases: TGCAGCGTTGATGGTCAGGGGGACTACGAGCAGTACTTC.

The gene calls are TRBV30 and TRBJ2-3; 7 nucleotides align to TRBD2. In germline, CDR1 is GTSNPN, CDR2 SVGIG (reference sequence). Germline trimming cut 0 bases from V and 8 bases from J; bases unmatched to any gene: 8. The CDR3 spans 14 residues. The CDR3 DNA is TGTGCCTGGAGTGTGGGCGCGGGGGAAAGTACGCAGTATTTT. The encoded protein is CAWSVGAGESTQYF.

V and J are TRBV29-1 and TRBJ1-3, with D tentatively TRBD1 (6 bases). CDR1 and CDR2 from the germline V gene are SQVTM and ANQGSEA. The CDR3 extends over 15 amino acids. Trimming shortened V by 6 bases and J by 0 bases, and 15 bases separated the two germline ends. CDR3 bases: TGCAGCGTGGAAACGGGACACTACTCTGGAAACACCATATATTTT. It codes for CSVETGHYSGNTIYF. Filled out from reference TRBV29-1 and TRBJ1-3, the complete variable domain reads SAVISQKPSRDICQRGTSLTIQCQVDSQVTMMFWYRQQPGQSLTLIATANQGSEATYESGFVIDKFPISRPNLTFSTLTVSNMSPEDSSIYLCSVETGHYSGNTIYFGEGSWLTVV.

For the CDR3, the DNA is TGTGCCAGCAGTTACGGGGTACGGGCTGAAGCTTTCTTT. Encoded protein: CASSYGVRAEAFF. This chain uses TRBV6-5 with TRBJ1-1, with no clear D. The CDR3 has 13 residues. The ends were cut back, 2 bases at V and 6 bases at J, with 10 bases in the middle. Germline CDR1 and CDR2: MNHEY and SVGAGI.

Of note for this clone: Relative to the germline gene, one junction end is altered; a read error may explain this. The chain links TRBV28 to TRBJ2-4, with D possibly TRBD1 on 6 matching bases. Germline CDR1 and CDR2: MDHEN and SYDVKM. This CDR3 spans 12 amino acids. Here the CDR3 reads CASSFSRGSLGF. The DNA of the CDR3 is TGTGCCAGCAGTTTTTCCAGGGGCTCCTTGGGGTTC.

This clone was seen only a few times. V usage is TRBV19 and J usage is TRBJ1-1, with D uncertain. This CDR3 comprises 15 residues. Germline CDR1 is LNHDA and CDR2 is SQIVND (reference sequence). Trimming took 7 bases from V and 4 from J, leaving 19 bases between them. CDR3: CASTSGFPGGTEAFF. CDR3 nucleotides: TGTGCCAGTACCTCGGGTTTCCCGGGAGGCACTGAAGCTTTCTTT.

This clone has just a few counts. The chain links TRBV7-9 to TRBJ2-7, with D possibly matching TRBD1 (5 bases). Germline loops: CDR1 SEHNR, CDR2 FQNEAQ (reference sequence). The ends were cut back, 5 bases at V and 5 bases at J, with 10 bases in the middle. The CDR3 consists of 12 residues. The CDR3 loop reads CASSETDDEQYF. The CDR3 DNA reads TGTGCCAGCAGCGAGACAGATGACGAGCAGTACTTC.

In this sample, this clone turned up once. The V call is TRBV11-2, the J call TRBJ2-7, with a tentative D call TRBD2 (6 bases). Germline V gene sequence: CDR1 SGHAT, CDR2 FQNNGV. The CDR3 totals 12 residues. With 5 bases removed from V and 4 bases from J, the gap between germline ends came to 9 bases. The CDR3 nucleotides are TGTGCCAGCAGCGGGGCGGGGTACGAGCAGTACTTC. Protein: CASSGAGYEQYF.

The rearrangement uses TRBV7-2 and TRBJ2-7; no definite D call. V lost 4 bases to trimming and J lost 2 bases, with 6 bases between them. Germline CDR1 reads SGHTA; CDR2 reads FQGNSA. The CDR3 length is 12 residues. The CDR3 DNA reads TGTGCCAGCAGCTCCAATCCCTACGAGCAGTACTTC. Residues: CASSSNPYEQYF.

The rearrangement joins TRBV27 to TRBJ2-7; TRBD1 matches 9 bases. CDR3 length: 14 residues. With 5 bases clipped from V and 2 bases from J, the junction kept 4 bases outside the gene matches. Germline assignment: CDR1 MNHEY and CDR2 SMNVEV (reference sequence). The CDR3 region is CASSQTGGPYEQYF. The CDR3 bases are TGTGCCAGCAGTCAGACAGGGGGGCCCTACGAGCAGTACTTC.

CDR3: CASSQPRGNSPLHF. The CDR3 DNA is TGCGCCAGCAGCCAACCTAGGGGGAATTCACCCCTCCACTTT. The V and J genes are TRBV4-1 and TRBJ1-6, with D perhaps matching TRBD1 (6 bases). The V gene's germline CDR1 is MGHRA and CDR2 YSYEKL. V was trimmed by 2 bases and J by 7 bases, leaving 9 bases between them. The CDR3 contains 14 residues.

The CDR3 here is CAWSSSGNEQYF. CDR3 nucleotides: TGTGCCTGGAGCTCCTCAGGGAACGAGCAGTACTTC. The chain combines TRBV30 with TRBJ2-7, with a weak D call TRBD1 (5 bases). The CDR3 is 12 amino acids. Germline CDR1 GTSNPN, CDR2 SVGIG (reference sequence). With 3 bases removed from V and 5 bases from J, the gap between germline ends came to 11 bases.

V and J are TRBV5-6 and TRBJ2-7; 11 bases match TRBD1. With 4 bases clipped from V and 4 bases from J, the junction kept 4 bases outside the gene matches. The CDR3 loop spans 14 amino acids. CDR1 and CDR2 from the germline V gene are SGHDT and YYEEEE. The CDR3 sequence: CASSIRDRGYEQYF. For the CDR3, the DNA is TGTGCCAGCAGCATTAGGGACAGGGGGTACGAGCAGTACTTC.

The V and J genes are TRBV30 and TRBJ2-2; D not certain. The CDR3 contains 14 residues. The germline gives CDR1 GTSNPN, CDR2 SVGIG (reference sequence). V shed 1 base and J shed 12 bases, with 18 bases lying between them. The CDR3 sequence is CAWSASSPAEKLFF. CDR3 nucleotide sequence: TGTGCCTGGAGTGCATCGTCTCCGGCGGAGAAGCTGTTTTTT.

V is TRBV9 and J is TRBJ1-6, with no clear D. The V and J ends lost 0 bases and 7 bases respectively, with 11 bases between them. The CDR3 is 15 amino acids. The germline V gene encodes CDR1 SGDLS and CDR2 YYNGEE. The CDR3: CASSVGGAGNSPLHF. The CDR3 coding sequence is TGTGCCAGCAGCGTAGGCGGAGCGGGCAATTCACCCCTCCACTTT.

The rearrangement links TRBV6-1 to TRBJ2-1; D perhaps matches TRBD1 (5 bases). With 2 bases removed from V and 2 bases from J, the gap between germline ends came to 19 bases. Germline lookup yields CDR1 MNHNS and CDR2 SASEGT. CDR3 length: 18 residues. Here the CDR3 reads CASSESRRTRATYNEQFF. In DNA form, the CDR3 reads TGTGCCAGCAGTGAATCTCGACGGACACGGGCCACCTACAATGAGCAGTTCTTC.

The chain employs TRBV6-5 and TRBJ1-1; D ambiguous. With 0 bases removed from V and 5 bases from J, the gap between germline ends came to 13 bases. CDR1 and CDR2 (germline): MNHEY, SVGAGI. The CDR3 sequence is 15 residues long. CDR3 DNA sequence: TGTGCCAGCAGTTACTCGGACCTCCGAGGGACTGAAGCTTTCTTT. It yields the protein CASSYSDLRGTEAFF.

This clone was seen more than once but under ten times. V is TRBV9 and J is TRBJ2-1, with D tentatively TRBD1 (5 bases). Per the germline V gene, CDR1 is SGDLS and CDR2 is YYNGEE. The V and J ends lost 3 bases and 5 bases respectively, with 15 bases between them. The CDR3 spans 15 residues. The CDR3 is CASSGYDGAHNEQFF. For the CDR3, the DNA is TGTGCCAGCAGCGGTTACGATGGGGCACACAATGAGCAGTTCTTC.

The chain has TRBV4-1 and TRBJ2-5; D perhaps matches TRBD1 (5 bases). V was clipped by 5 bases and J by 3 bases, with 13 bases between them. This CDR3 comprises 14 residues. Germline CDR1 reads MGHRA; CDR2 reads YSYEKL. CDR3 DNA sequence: TGCGCCAGCAGCTCCATTCTAGGGGAAGAGACCCAGTACTTC. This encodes CASSSILGEETQYF.

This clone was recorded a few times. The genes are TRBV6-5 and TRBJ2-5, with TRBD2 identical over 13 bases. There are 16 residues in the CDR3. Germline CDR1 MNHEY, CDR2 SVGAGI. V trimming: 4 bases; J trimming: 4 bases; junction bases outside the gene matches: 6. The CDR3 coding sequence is TGTGCCAGCAGTTCCCTCACTAGCGGGGGGGGAGAGACCCAGTACTTC. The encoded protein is CASSSLTSGGGETQYF.

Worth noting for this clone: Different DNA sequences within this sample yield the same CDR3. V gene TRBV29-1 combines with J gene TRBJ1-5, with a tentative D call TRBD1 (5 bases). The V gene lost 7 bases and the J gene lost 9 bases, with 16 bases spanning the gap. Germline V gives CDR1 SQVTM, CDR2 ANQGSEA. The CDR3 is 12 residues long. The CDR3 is CSARDGSGPQHF. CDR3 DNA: TGCAGCGCCAGGGACGGCTCGGGGCCCCAGCATTTT.

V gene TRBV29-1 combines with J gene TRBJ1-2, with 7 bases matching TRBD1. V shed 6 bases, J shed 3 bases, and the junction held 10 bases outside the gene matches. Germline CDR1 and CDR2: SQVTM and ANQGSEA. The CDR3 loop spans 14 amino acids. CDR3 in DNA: TGCAGCGTCATCCCCCCCAGGGGGGACTATGGCTACACCTTC. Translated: CSVIPPRGDYGYTF.

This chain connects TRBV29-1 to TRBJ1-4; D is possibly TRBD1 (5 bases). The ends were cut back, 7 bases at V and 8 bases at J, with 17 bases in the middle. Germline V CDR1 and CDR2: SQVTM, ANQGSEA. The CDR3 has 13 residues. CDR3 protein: CSAPLGGNEKLFF. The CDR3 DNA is TGCAGCGCCCCACTCGGGGGGAACGAAAAACTGTTTTTT.

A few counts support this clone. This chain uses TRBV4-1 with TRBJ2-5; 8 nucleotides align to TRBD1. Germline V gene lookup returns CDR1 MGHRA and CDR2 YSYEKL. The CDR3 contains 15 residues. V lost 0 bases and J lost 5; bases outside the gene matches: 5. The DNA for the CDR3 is TGCGCCAGCAGCCAAGAACCAGGGGGCGGGGAGACCCAGTACTTC. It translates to CASSQEPGGGETQYF.

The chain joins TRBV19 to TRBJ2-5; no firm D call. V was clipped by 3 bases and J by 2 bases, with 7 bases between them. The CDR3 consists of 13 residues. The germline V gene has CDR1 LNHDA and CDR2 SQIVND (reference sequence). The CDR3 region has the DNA TGTGCCAGTAGTATGGCACAGCAAGAGACCCAGTACTTC. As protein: CASSMAQQETQYF.

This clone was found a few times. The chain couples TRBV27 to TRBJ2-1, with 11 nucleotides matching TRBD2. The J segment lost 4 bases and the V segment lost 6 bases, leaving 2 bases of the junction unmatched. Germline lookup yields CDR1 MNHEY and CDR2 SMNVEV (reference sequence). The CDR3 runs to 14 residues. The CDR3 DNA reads TGTGCCAGCAGGCTAGCGGGGGGTTACAATGAGCAGTTCTTC. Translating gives CASRLAGGYNEQFF.